This TCR beta chain was captured by sequencing in a study of blood T cell repertoires in COVID-19. The wider study: Sources were T cells, B-cell-depleted T cells, or PBMCs; the material itself was cDNA or gDNA.

Original analysis: Cell counts per sample came from amplifying reference gene primers. Clones were sequenced by immunoSEQ multiplex PCR, and TCRdb holds only the in-frame ones, with some missing. D and trimming were read from the DNA, whereas the V and J calls and clone size are those reported in that table. This table holds 41,000 or so clones, around nine tenths found once. This TCR was sampled from a man between 60 and 75 years old with acute or convalescent COVID-19. Sequencing input: peripheral blood.

CDR3 protein: CAWSVGGGDYGYTF. The CDR3 DNA reads TGTGCCTGGAGTGTTGGAGGGGGCGACTATGGCTACACCTTC. The chain recombines TRBV30 with TRBJ1-2; the match to TRBD1 covers 7 bases. V gave up 0 bases and J gave up 3 bases; unmatched junction bases: 4. The germline V gene has CDR1 GTSNPN and CDR2 SVGIG (reference sequence). CDR3 length equals 14 residues. The whole variable domain, filled in from reference TRBV30 and TRBJ1-2, reads SQTIHQWPATLVQPVGSPLSLECTVEGTSNPNLYWYRQAAGRGLQLLFYSVGIGQISSEVPQNLSASRPQDRQFILSSKKLLLSDSGFYLCAWSVGGGDYGYTFGSGTRLTVV.